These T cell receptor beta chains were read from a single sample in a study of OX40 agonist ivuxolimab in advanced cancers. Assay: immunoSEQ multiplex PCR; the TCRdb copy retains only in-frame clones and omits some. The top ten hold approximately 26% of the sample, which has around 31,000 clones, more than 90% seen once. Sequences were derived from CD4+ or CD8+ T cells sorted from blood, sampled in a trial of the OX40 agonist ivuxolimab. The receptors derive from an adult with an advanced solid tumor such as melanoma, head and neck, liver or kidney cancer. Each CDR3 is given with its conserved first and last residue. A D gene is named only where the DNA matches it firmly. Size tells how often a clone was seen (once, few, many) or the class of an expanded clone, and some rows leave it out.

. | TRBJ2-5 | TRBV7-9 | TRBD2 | TGTGCCAGCAGCCCGGGACTAGTGGAGACCCAGTACTTC | CASSPGLVETQYF
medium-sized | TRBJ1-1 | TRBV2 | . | TGTGCCAGCAGTGAAAGTCAGGGGTCTCTGCGGGCTTTCTTT | CASSESQGSLRAFF
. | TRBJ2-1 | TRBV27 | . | TGTGCCAGCAGGACAGCAAAGGATGAGCAGTTCTTC | CASRTAKDEQFF
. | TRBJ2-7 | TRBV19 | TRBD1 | TGTGCCAGTAGTGGGCAGGGGGAAACCTACGAGCAGTACTTC | CASSGQGETYEQYF
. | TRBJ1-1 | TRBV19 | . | TGTGCCAGTAGTCCTCCCTCGGGCAGGTTTTGGTTTGAAGCTTTCTTT | CASSPPSGRFWFEAFF
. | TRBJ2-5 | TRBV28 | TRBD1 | TGTGCCAGCAGGAAACAGGGGGCCCAAGAGACCCAGTACTTC | CASRKQGAQETQYF
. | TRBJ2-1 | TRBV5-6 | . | TGTGCCAGCAGCTTGGTTTGGACTATGTCTTACAATGAGCAGTTCTTC | CASSLVWTMSYNEQFF
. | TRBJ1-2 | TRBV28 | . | TGTGCCAGCAGATCCTTCGCCATACAGGGACTAGGCTACACCTTC | CASRSFAIQGLGYTF
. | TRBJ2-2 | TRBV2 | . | TGTGCCAGCAGGACGGCGACCGGGGAGCTGTTTTTT | CASRTATGELFF
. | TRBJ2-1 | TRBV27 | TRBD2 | TGTGCCAGCAGTTTGCGGGGGGGGAGCTCCTACAATGAGCAGTTCTTC | CASSLRGGSSYNEQFF
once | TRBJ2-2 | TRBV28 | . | TGTGCCGCAGAAGACCCGAACAGGGATGACGGGGAGCTGTTTTTT | CAAEDPNRDDGELFF
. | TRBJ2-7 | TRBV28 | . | TGTGCCAGCAGTTTAGGAGGGGGCACAAGACGGGGTGAGCAGTACTTC | CASSLGGGTRRGEQYF
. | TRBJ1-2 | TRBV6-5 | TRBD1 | TGTGCCAGCAGCGAAGACAGGGTGGTTTTAGGCTACACCTTC | CASSEDRVVLGYTF
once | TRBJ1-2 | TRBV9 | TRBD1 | TGTGCCAGCAGCCCCCGGACAGGAGAGAGGGACTATGGCTACACCTTC | CASSPRTGERDYGYTF
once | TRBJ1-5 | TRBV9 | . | TGTGCCAGCAGCGTGTCTGGCCATAGCAATCAGCCCCAGCATTTT | CASSVSGHSNQPQHF
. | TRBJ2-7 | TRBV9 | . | TGTGCCAGCAGCGTAGATGACAGTTCCTACGAGCAGTACTTC | CASSVDDSSYEQYF
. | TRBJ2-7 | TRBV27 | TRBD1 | TGTGCCAGCAGCCTGACAGGGTGGTTGAACGAGCAGTACTTC | CASSLTGWLNEQYF
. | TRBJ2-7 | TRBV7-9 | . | TGTGCCAGCACCCTCTCAGCTACCTACGAGCAGTACTTC | CASTLSATYEQYF
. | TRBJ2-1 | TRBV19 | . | TGTGCCAGTAGTGCAAGGGCCTACAATGAGCAGTTCTTC | CASSARAYNEQFF
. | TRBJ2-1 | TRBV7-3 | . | TGTGCCAGCAGCTTTAGCGAGGATGAGCAGTTCTTC | CASSFSEDEQFF
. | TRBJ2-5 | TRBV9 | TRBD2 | TGTGCCAGCAGGAGGGGACTAGCGGGGGAGGAGACCCAGTACTTC | CASRRGLAGEETQYF
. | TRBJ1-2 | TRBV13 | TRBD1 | TGTGCCAGCAGCGACGGACAGGATTTCTATGGCTACACCTTC | CASSDGQDFYGYTF
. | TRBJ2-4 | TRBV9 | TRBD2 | TGTGCCAGCGGAACCGGGACTAGCGGAAACATTCAGTACTTC | CASGTGTSGNIQYF
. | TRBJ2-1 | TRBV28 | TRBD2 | TGTGCCAGCAGCCTAACCAGCGGGGCCCACAATGAGCAGTTCTTC | CASSLTSGAHNEQFF
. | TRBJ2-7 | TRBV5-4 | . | TGTGCCAGCAGCTTGGACCCCCTCGGGATCGAGCAGTACTTC | CASSLDPLGIEQYF
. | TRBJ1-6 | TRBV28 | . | TGTGCCAGCAGTTTATTGATAGGGCACCATAAGGATTCACCCCTCCACTTT | CASSLLIGHHKDSPLHF